This TCR beta chain was profiled in a study of CD8 T cells in ankylosing spondylitis (dated by TCRdb to between 2016 and 2019). In terms of the full investigation: The study profiled T cell receptor beta repertoires in healthy donors and ankylosing spondylitis patients to find disease-linked TCR variants. In total, the full study cohort was made up of 108 healthy donors and approximately 27 ankylosing spondylitis patients. Peripheral blood was sampled, and synovial fluid was also collected from ankylosing spondylitis patients. Points the paper makes about the study in general: Blood from ankylosing spondylitis patients appeared to be characterized by a TCR beta motif composed of about eight highly homologous amino acid variants. The disease-linked clones were reported as significantly enriched in matched synovial fluid samples from ankylosing spondylitis patients. The disease-linked clones had a CD8+ phenotype and were found at relatively low frequencies in peripheral blood. Some TCR beta motif variants had previously been reported in synovial fluid and blood of reactive arthritis patients, which suggested common disease-initiation mechanisms.

Sequencing instrument: Illumina HiSeq 2500. TCR beta libraries were prepared by quantitative 5'-RACE with molecular barcodes. Concerning the study's data processing: To identify disease-linked TCR variants, a new computational method was used, one built on a probabilistic model of VDJ rearrangement. TCRdb trimmed public reads at Q25 via fastp, called clones via MiXCR and kept in-frame beta chains. Entries are consolidated by CDR3 protein sequence, retaining the most common genes and DNA. The V and J calls follow TCRdb's processing rather than the paper's. The sample table contains 200,000 to 250,000 distinct CDR3 sequences; only one count was recorded for over 9.5% of them. The ten largest clones take up about 19% of the sample. This clonotype was seen at least ten times. Its cognate antigen has yet to be identified. No much larger clone exists at a distance of one base, and base qualities are not known.

Sequenced sample: blood, either unsorted or a sorted T cell fraction (not recorded which). The receptor's source is a male donor with ankylosing spondylitis or in good health (not recorded which).

Here is the DNA: TGCAGTGCTACCCGCTCCAAGGCTAACTATGGCTACACCTTC. This sequence encodes CSATRSKANYGYTF. The sequence joins TRBV20-1 to TRBJ1-2; the D gene assignment is ambiguous. Inclusive of the bounding cysteine and phenylalanine, the CDR3 is 14 residues long. Only CDR3 DNA remains: 42 bases, in frame from the first base. V lost 4 bases and J lost 0 bases; the stretch between them is 12 bases long. The germline V gene (reference sequence) provides CDR1 DFQATT and CDR2 SNEGSKA.